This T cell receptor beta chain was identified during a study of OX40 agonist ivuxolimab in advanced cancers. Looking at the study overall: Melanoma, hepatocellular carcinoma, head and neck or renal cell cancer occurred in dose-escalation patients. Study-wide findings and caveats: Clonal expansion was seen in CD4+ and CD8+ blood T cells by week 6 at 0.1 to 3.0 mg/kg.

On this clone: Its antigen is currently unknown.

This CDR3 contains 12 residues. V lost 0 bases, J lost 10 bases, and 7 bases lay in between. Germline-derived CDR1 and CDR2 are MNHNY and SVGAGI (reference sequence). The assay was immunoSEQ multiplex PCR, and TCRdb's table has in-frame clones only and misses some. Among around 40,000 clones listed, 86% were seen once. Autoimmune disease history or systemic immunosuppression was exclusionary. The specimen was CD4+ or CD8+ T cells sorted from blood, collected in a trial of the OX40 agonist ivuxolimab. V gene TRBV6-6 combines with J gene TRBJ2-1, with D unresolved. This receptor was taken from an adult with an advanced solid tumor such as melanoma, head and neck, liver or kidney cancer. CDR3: CASSYSNEEQFF. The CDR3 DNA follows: TGTGCCAGCAGTTACTCAAACGAGGAGCAGTTCTTC.